One sample yielded the 2 T cell receptor beta chains listed below, sequenced in a study of T-cell reconstitution after alpha-beta-depleted transplantation in children. Library preparation (for TCRbeta) was performed with unique molecular identifiers. A single record per CDR3 protein comes from TCRdb applying MiXCR to the PCR reads. The profile covers hundreds of thousands of distinct CDR3 sequences, with 10% appearing a single time and less than 4.5% taken by the ten largest. Sample: PBMCs from the stem cell graft donor, taken from the stem cell graft. These receptors originate from a human donor who donated a stem cell graft to a child with acute myeloid leukemia.

This clonotype was observed at least ten times. This chain joins TRBV5-1 and TRBJ2-6; 8 nucleotides agree with TRBD1. The V segment lost 5 bases and the J segment 0 bases; nucleotides outside the gene matches: 13. Per germline, CDR1 SGHRS and CDR2 YFSETQ. This CDR3 is built from 19 residues. Here the CDR3 reads CASSPSGGTSRSGANVLTF. The CDR3 DNA reads as TGCGCCAGCAGTCCGTCAGGGGGCACGTCCCGCTCTGGGGCCAACGTCCTGACTTTC. The whole variable domain, filled in from reference TRBV5-1 and TRBJ2-6, reads KAGVTQTPRYLIKTRGQQVTLSCSPISGHRSVSWYQQTPGQGLQFLFEYFSETQRNKGNFPGRFSGRQFSNSRSEMNVSTLELGDSALYLCASSPSGGTSRSGANVLTFGAGSRLTVL.

The sample holds a few counts of this clonotype. J is TRBJ2-6 and V is TRBV5-6; D call uncertain. The V gene lost 1 base and the J gene lost 0 bases, with 8 bases spanning the gap. The V gene's germline CDR1 is SGHDT and CDR2 YYEEEE. The CDR3 runs to 16 residues. The CDR3 spells CASSLPRVSGANVLTF. The CDR3 nucleotides are TGTGCCAGCAGCTTGCCCCGGGTCTCTGGGGCCAACGTCCTGACTTTC.